These T cell receptor beta chains were read from a single sample in a study of blood T cells in healthy people across ages. TCRdb processed the 5' RACE reads anew with MiXCR; each CDR3 protein has one entry. The repertoire holds approximately 800,000 distinct CDR3 sequences, with 56% as singletons. The specimen sequenced was blood. The receptors were gathered from a man in his forties or fifties in good health. The CDR3 runs from the conserved cysteine through the conserved F or W. A D gene is named only where the DNA matches it firmly. For some rows the clone size is stated as once, few or many, or as a class when expanded; others skip it.

DNA: TGCAGCGTTGAAGATATGGGGCGGGGCTACACCTTC
CDR3: CSVEDMGRGYTF
D: -
size: -
J: TRBJ1-2
V: TRBV29-1

DNA: TGCAGCGTTTCTCCGAGGGAATCGACCGGGGAGCTGTTTTTT
CDR3: CSVSPRESTGELFF
D: -
size: -
J: TRBJ2-2
V: TRBV29-1

DNA: TGTGCCAGCAGTGAGATGCAGGGGGCCCCCCTCGAGCAGTACTTC
CDR3: CASSEMQGAPLEQYF
D: TRBD1
size: few
J: TRBJ2-7
V: TRBV6-1

DNA: TGTGCCAGCAGCCAAGAGCGTACGGGAGCGAACTATGGCTACACCTTC
CDR3: CASSQERTGANYGYTF
D: -
size: few
J: TRBJ1-2
V: TRBV3-1

DNA: TGTGCCAGCAGTTTATCTGGTCCAGAAGGCTACGAGCAGTACTTC
CDR3: CASSLSGPEGYEQYF
D: -
size: few
J: TRBJ2-7
V: TRBV27

DNA: TGTGCCAGCAGTGGAGCAACCCCGGGGGATACGCAGTATTTT
CDR3: CASSGATPGDTQYF
D: -
size: -
J: TRBJ2-3
V: TRBV6-1

DNA: TGCGCCAGCAGCCAACCCATCCGGGACTTTTACAATGAGCAGTACTTC
CDR3: CASSQPIRDFYNEQYF
D: -
size: -
J: TRBJ2-7
V: TRBV4-1

DNA: TGTGCCAGCAGCGCGGGGACCGGGACTGTCACAGATACGCAGTATTTT
CDR3: CASSAGTGTVTDTQYF
D: -
size: once
J: TRBJ2-3
V: TRBV9

DNA: TGCAGCGCCGACTTTAGCGACAATAAGCAGTTCTTC
CDR3: CSADFSDNKQFF
D: -
size: -
J: TRBJ2-1
V: TRBV29-1

DNA: TGCGCCAGCAGCTTGGGAGTCTATGCGAGACGACACACAGATACGCAGTATTTT
CDR3: CASSLGVYARRHTDTQYF
D: -
size: -
J: TRBJ2-3
V: TRBV5-1

DNA: TGCGCCAGCAGCTTATTAGTGGGCTACCACCTTGACACAGATACGCAGTATTTT
CDR3: CASSLLVGYHLDTDTQYF
D: -
size: -
J: TRBJ2-3
V: TRBV4-1

DNA: TGTGCCAGCAGTTCCCGGAGTACAGGGGATCAGCCCCAGCATTTT
CDR3: CASSSRSTGDQPQHF
D: TRBD1
size: -
J: TRBJ1-5
V: TRBV6-5

DNA: TGTGCCAGCTGTAGGGGGCTCCGCTCCTACGAGCAGTACTTC
CDR3: CASCRGLRSYEQYF
D: TRBD1
size: few
J: TRBJ2-7
V: TRBV28

DNA: TGTGCCAGCAGTTTAGGATGGGTATCTGGGGCCAACGTCCTGACTTTC
CDR3: CASSLGWVSGANVLTF
D: -
size: few
J: TRBJ2-6
V: TRBV28

DNA: TGTGCCAACAGCAATAGTCTACAGGGGGCCTACGAGCAGTACTTC
CDR3: CANSNSLQGAYEQYF
D: TRBD1
size: -
J: TRBJ2-7
V: TRBV7-9

DNA: TGTGCCAGCAGCCAAGATGGGTCTACAGCTGAAGCTTTCTTT
CDR3: CASSQDGSTAEAFF
D: -
size: -
J: TRBJ1-1
V: TRBV16

DNA: TGTGCCAGCAGCAAAGCGCTCGGGACAGGGGCTTGGCTAGCGGGAGTTCGGCAGTTCTTC
CDR3: CASSKALGTGAWLAGVRQFF
D: -
size: -
J: TRBJ2-1
V: TRBV21-1

DNA: TGTGCCAGCAGCCAAGAGGGCAGCGGGGAAGGTACAGATACGCAGTATTTT
CDR3: CASSQEGSGEGTDTQYF
D: TRBD2
size: -
J: TRBJ2-3
V: TRBV3-1

DNA: TGTGCCAGCAGTCAGACAGACCATAGCAATCAGCCCCAGCATTTT
CDR3: CASSQTDHSNQPQHF
D: -
size: few
J: TRBJ1-5
V: TRBV2

DNA: TGTGCCAGCAGCTTTGGGCAGAGCCGCTCTGGGGCCAACGTCCTGACTTTC
CDR3: CASSFGQSRSGANVLTF
D: -
size: -
J: TRBJ2-6
V: TRBV7-2

DNA: TGTGCCAGCAGAATAACACAGGGAAGGATGAATGGCTACACCTTC
CDR3: CASRITQGRMNGYTF
D: -
size: -
J: TRBJ1-2
V: TRBV12-3/TRBV12-4

DNA: TGTGCCAGCAGCTTAAGCGGAGGACAGGGGGTAGAGACCCAGTACTTC
CDR3: CASSLSGGQGVETQYF
D: TRBD1
size: -
J: TRBJ2-5
V: TRBV4-2